The source of this T cell receptor (beta chain) is a study of T cell repertoires in aging, cancer and after chemotherapy. Looking at the study overall: Six age groups, ranging from 30 or younger to 70 or older, included the donors. About 8.8 million TCR reads made up the full dataset.

This clonotype is medium-sized within its sample. Its antigen is currently unknown. General study findings and limits: No conclusions about immunological memory after chemotherapy can be drawn from the repertoire data. In hematological cancer patients, infiltrated lymphoid organs may have impaired thymic emigration or peripheral T cell expansion.

TRB rearrangements spanning V, D and J were amplified using mixed TRB-A/B primers. TCRdb re-analysed the multiplex PCR reads in MiXCR, keeping a single row per CDR3 protein. The sample lists more than 6,000 distinct CDR3 sequences, about 23% occurring once. The template was genomic DNA from peripheral blood, not RNA. CDR1 and CDR2 (germline): KGHSH, LQKENI. V was pared by 5 bases and J by 0 bases, with 3 bases of the junction left unmatched. The CDR3 runs to 14 residues. Sequences were obtained from blood. The gene calls are TRBV18 and TRBJ1-2; TRBD1 matches 7 bases. The receptor's source is a human donor with a blood cancer. CDR3 amino acids: CASSSDRSNYGYTF. CDR3 nucleotide sequence: TGTGCCAGCTCATCGGACAGGTCTAACTATGGCTACACCTTC.